The entry below gives a single T cell receptor (beta chain) sequence along with its context. The V end lost 0 bases, the J end lost 3 bases, and 5 bases lay between the germline ends. Germline assignment: CDR1 LGHDT and CDR2 YNNKEL (reference sequence). This CDR3 region has 13 residues. These data belong to a study of blood T cell repertoires in COVID-19. Whole-study context: Material from acute and convalescent COVID-19 was sourced from the United States, Italy and Spain.

In the authors' workflow: Quantification of nucleated cells was approximated via reference gene primer amplification. The data were produced by immunoSEQ multiplex PCR, yet TCRdb's version contains in-frame clones alone and is incomplete. V and J calls and clone size are as listed in that table; D and trimming were resolved from the DNA. The table shows roughly 140,000 clones, with under 85% occurring only once. The receptor comes from a woman aged 18-30 years who had been exposed to COVID-19. The chain carries TRBV3-1 (or the pseudogene TRBV3-2) and TRBJ1-2; the D is unclear. The sample taken for sequencing was PBMCs or T cells enriched from blood (not recorded which). This CDR3 is CASSQDGDYGYTF. In nucleotides, the CDR3 is TGTGCCAGCAGCCAAGACGGGGACTATGGCTACACCTTC.